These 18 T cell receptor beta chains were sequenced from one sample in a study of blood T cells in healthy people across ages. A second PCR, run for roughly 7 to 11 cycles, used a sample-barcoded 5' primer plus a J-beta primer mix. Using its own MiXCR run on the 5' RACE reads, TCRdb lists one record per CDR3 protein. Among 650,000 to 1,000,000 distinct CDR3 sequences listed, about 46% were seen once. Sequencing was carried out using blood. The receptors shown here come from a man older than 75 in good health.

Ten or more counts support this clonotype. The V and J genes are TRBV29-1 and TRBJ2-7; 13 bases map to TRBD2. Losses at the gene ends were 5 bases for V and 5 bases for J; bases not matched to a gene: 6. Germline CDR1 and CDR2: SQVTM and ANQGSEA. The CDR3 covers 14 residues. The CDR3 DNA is TGCAGCGTTACAGGACTAGCGGGAGTAAACGAGCAGTACTTC. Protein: CSVTGLAGVNEQYF.

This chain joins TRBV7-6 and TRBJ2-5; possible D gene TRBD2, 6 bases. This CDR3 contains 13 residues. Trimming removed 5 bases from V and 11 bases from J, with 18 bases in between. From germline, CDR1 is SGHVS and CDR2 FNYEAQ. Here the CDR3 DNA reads TGTGCCAGCAGCCCCGACGGGGTTGCGGGGCAGTACTTC. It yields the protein CASSPDGVAGQYF. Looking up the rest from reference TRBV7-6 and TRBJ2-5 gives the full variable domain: GAGVSQSPRYKVTKRGQDVALRCDPISGHVSLYWYRQALGQGPEFLTYFNYEAQQDKSGLPNDRFSAERPEGSISTLTIQRTEQRDSAMYRCASSPDGVAGQYFGPGTRLLVL.

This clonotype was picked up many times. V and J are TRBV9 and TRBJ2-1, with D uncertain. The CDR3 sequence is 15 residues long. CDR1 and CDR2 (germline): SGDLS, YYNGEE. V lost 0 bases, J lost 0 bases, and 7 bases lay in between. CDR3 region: CASSVEVLSYNEQFF. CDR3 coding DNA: TGTGCCAGCAGCGTAGAAGTACTCTCCTACAATGAGCAGTTCTTC.

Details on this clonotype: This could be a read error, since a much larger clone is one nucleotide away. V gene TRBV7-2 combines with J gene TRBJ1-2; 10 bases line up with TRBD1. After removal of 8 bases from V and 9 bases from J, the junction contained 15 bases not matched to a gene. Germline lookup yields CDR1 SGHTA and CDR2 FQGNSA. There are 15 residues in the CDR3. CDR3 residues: CASATDRGPSSSYTF. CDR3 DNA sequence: TGTGCCAGCGCCACAGACAGGGGGCCTAGTAGTAGCTACACCTTC.

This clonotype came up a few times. This CDR3 reads CASVRSGMNYGYTF. CDR3 bases: TGTGCCAGCGTCCGGTCCGGGATGAACTATGGCTACACCTTC. V gene TRBV28 combines with J gene TRBJ1-2, with no clear D. V was cut by 8 bases and J by 2 bases, with 15 bases left in between. The CDR3 has 14 amino acids. Per the germline V gene, CDR1 is MDHEN and CDR2 is SYDVKM.

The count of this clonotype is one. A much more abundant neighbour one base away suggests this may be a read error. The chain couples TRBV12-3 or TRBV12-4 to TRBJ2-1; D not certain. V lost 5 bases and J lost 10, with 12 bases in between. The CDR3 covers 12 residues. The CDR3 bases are TGTGCCAGCAGTACGGAGCTCTACGAGCAGTTCTTC. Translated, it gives CASSTELYEQFF.

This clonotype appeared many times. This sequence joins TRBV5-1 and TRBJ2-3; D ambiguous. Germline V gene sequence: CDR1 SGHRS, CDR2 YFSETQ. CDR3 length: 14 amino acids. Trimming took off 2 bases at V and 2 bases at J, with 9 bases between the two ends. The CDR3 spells CASSLGRLTDTQYF. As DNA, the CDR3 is TGCGCCAGCAGCTTAGGTAGACTCACAGATACGCAGTATTTT.

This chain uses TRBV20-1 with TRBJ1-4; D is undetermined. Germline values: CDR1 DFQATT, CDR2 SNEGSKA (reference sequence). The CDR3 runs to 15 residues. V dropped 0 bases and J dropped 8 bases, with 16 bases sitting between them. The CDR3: CSARDLAGRGEKLFF. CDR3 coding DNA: TGCAGTGCTAGAGATTTGGCAGGACGAGGAGAAAAACTGTTTTTT.

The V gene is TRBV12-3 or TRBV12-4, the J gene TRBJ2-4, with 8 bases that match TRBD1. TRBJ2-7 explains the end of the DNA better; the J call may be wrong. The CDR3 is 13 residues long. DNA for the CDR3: TGTGCCAGCAGGCAAGGACAGGGATACGAGCAGTACTTC. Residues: CASRQGQGYEQYF.

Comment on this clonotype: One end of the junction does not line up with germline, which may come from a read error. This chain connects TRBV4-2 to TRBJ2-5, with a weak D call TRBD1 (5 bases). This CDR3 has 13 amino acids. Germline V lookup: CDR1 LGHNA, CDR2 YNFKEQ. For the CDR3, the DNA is TGTGCCAGCAGCCTCGAAGGACAAGCGACCCAGTACTTC. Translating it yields CASSLEGQATQYF.

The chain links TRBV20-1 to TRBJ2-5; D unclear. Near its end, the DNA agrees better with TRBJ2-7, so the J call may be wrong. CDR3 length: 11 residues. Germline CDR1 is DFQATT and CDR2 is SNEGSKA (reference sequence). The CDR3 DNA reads TGCAGTGCTAGTCCCGAATACGAGCAGTACTTC. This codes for CSASPEYEQYF.

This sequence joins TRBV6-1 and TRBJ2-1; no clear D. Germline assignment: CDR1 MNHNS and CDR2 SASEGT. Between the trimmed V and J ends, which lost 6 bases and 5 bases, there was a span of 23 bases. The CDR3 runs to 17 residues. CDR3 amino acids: CASRVPRQPQTHNEQFF. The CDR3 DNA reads TGTGCCAGCAGAGTCCCCAGACAACCCCAAACACACAATGAGCAGTTCTTC.

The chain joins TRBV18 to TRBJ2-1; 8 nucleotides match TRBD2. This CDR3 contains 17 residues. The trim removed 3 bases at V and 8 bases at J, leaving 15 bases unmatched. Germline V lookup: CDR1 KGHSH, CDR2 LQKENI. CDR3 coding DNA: TGTGCCAGCTCACCTCCTAAGGGCGGGAGGAAGTTTGATGAGCAGTTCTTC. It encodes CASSPPKGGRKFDEQFF. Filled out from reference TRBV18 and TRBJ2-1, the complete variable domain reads NAGVMQNPRHLVRRRGQEARLRCSPMKGHSHVYWYRQLPEEGLKFMVYLQKENIIDESGMPKERFSAEFPKEGPSILRIQQVVRGDSAAYFCASSPPKGGRKFDEQFFGPGTRLTVL.

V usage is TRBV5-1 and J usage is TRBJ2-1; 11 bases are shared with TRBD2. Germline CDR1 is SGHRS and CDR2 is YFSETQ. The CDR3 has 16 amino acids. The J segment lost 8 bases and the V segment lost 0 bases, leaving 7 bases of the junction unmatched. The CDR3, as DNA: TGCGCCAGCAGCTTGGGACTAGCGGGGACTCTGGATGAGCAGTTCTTC. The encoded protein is CASSLGLAGTLDEQFF.

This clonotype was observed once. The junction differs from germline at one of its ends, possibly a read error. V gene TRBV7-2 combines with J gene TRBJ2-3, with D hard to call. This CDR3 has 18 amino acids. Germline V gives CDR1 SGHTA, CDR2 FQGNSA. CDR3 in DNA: TGTGCCAGCAGTCAACTACTAATTTCCACGAAAGGAGCAGATACGAAGTATTTT. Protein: CASSQLLISTKGADTKYF.

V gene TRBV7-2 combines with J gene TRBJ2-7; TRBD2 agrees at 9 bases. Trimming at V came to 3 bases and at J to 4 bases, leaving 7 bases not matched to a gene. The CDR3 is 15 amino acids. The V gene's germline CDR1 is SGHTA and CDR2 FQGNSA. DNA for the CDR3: TGTGCCAGCAGCTTGAGCAGGACTAGCGTTTACGAGCAGTACTTC. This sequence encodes CASSLSRTSVYEQYF.

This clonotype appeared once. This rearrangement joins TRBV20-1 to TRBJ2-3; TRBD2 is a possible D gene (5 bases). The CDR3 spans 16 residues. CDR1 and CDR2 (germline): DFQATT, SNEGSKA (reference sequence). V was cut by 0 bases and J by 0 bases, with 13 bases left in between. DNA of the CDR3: TGCAGTGCTAGAGATCCGGCGGGCCTTAGCACAGATACGCAGTATTTT. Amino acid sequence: CSARDPAGLSTDTQYF.

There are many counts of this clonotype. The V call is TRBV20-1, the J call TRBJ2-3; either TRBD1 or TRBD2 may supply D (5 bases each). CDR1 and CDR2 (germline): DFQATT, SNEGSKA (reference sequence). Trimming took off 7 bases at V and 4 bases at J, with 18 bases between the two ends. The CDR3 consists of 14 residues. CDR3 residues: CSGSGAEGADTQYF. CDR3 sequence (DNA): TGCAGTGGGTCCGGGGCGGAAGGGGCAGATACGCAGTATTTT.